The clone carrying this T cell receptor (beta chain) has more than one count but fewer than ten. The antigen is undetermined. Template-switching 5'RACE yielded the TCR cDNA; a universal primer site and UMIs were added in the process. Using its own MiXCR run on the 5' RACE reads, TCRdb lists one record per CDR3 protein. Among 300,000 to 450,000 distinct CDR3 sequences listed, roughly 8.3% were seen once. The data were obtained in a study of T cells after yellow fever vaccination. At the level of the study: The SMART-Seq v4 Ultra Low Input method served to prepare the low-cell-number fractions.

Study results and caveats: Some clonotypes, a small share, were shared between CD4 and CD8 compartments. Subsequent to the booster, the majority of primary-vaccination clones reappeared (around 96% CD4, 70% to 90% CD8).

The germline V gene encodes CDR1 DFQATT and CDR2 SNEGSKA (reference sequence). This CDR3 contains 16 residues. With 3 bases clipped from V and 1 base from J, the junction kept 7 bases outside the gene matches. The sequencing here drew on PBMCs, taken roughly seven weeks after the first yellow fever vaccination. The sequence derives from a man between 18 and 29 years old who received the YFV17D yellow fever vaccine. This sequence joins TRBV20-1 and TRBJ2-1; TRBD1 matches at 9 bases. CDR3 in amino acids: CSASDRQGDSYNEQFF. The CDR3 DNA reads TGCAGTGCTAGCGACCGACAGGGGGATTCCTACAATGAGCAGTTCTTC.